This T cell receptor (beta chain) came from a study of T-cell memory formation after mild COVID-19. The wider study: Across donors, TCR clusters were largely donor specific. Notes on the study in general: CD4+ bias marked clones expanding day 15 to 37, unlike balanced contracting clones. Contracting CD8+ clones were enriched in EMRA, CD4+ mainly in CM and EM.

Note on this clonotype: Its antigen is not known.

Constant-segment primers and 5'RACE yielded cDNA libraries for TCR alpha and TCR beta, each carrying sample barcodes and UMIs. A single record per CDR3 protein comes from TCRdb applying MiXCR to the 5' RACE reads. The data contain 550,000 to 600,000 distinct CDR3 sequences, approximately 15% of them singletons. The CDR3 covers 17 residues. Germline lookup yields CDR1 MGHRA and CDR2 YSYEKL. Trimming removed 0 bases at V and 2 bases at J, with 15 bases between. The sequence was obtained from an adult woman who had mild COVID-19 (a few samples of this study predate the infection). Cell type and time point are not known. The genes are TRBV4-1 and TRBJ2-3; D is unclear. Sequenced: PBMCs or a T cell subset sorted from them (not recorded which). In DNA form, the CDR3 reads TGCGCCAGCAGCCAAGAAGGTAGTACTTCACTCACAGATACGCAGTATTTT. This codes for CASSQEGSTSLTDTQYF.